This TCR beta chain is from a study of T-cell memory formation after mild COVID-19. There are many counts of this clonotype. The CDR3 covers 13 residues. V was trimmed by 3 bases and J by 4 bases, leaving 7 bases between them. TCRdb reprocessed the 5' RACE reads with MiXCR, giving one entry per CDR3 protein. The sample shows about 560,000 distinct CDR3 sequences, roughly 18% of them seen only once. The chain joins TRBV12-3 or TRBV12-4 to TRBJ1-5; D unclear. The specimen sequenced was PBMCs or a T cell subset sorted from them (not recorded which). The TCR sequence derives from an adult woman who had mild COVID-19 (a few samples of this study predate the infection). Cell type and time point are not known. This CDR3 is CASSFRLNQPQHF. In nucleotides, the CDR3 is TGTGCCAGCAGTTTCAGGTTAAATCAGCCCCAGCATTTT.